This T cell receptor beta chain was captured in a study of blood T cell repertoires in COVID-19. Sequencing used immunoSEQ multiplex PCR; TCRdb keeps in-frame clones, though not all of them. This sample has approximately 290,000 clones, with 90% found just once. Germline V gene lookup returns CDR1 GTSNPN and CDR2 SVGIG (reference sequence). After removal of 1 base from V and 4 bases from J, the junction contained 0 bases not matched to a gene. This CDR3 is built from 12 residues. The sequence was collected from a woman younger than 30 with acute COVID-19. V usage is TRBV30 and J usage is TRBJ1-2, with TRBD1 matching 7 bases. The sample was PBMCs or T cells enriched from blood (not recorded which). The CDR3 DNA sequence: TGTGCCTGGAGTGGGACAGGCTATGGCTACACCTTC. This encodes CAWSGTGYGYTF.